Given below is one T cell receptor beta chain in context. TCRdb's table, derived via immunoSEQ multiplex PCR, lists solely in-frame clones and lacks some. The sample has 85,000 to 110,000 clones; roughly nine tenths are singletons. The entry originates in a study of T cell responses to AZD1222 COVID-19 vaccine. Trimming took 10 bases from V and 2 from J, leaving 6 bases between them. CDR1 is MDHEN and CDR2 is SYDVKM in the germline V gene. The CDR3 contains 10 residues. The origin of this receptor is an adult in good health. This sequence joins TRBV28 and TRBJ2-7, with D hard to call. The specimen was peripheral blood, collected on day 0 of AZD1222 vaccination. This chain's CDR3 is CATRTYEQYF. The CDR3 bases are TGTGCCACCCGAACCTACGAGCAGTACTTC.